This T cell receptor (beta chain) was sequenced during a study of control samples from healthy donors and cancer patients (dated by TCRdb to the early 2020s). The library came from the immunoSEQ multiplex PCR assay. TCRdb provides this immuneACCESS table in a form limited to in-frame rearrangements. Some clones are lacking; in checked studies, under half of them reflect an unresolved V gene, and why the rest are absent is not known. For this sample the table gives 150,000 to 200,000 clones, of which 92% were detected only once. Together, the top ten hold 0.68% of the sample. In regard to this clone: Its antigen has not been determined. Per-base quality was not reported, and no clone a single base away is much larger than it.

The V end loses 3 bases and the J end loses 5 bases, and a stretch of 16 bases separates them. CDR1 MDHEN and CDR2 SYDVKM are derived from the germline V gene. The CDR3 sequence holds 15 residues, the cysteine and phenylalanine included. The DNA shown is the 45-base CDR3, in frame from base 1. The V and J genes are TRBV28 and TRBJ2-5; the D region may be TRBD1 or TRBD2, each matching 5 bases equally. The material sequenced was blood. This sequence was found in a woman younger than 45 in good health. This receptor has the CDR3 CASSFPAAGSETQYF. The nucleotide sequence is TGTGCCAGCAGTTTCCCCGCCGCAGGGAGCGAGACCCAGTACTTC.